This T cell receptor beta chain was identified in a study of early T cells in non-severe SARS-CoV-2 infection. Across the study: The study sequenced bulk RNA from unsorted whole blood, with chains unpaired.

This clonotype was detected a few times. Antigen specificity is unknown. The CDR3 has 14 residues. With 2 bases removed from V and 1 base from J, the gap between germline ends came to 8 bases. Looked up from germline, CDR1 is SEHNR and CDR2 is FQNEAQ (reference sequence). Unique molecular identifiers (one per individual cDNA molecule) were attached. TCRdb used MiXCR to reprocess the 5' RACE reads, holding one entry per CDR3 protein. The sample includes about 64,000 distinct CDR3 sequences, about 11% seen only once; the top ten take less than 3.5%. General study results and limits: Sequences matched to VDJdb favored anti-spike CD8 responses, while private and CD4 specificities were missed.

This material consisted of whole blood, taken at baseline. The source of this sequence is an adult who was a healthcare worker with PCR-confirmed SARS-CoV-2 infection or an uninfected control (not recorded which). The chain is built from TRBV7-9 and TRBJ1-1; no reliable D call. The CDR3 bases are TGTGCCAGCAGCTTAAGTTGGCAGAACACTGAAGCTTTCTTT. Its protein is CASSLSWQNTEAFF.